This note documents a single T cell receptor (beta chain) sequence. This entry belongs to a study of control samples from healthy donors and cancer patients. The germline CDR1 and CDR2 sequences are MNHEY and SMNVEV (reference sequence). Trimming at V came to 6 bases and at J to 2 bases, leaving 9 bases not matched to a gene. The CDR3 has 15 amino acids. The protocol was immunoSEQ multiplex PCR, while the TCRdb copy is restricted to in-frame clones and leaves out a portion. Here the sample spans roughly 120,000 clones, over 85% being singletons. The chain combines TRBV27 with TRBJ2-7, with 8 bases lining up with TRBD2. Source material: blood. The receptor was derived from a man aged 25-40 years in good health. CDR3 loop: CASRGRAGGTYEQYF. The CDR3 DNA reads TGTGCCAGCAGGGGCAGGGCGGGGGGAACCTACGAGCAGTACTTC.